Listed below are T cell receptor beta chains from one sample, sequenced in a study of cytomegalovirus exposure and HLA in healthy donors. Generated by immunoSEQ multiplex PCR, the TCRdb table keeps only in-frame clones and is missing some. The sample lists approximately 210,000 clones; 75% to 85% were seen once. The specimen was PBMCs. The receptors were sampled from a woman aged 50 to 60 in good health and CMV-seronegative. CDR3s include the opening cysteine and the closing phenylalanine or tryptophan. Each record gives: J gene, clone size, D gene, V gene, CDR3 protein, CDR3 DNA. A D gene is named only where the DNA matches it firmly. A clone size is listed for some rows: how often the clone was seen (once, few, many), or a class if it is expanded.

j_gene: TRBJ2-7; abundance: -; d_gene: TRBD1; v_gene: TRBV18; CDR3aa: CASSPPLGQGPEQYF; CDR3nt: TGTGCCAGCTCACCACCGTTAGGACAGGGTCCCGAGCAGTACTTC
j_gene: TRBJ1-1; abundance: -; d_gene: -; v_gene: TRBV7-2; CDR3aa: CASSLVVGRTEAFF; CDR3nt: TGTGCCAGCAGCTTAGTAGTGGGCAGGACTGAAGCTTTCTTT
j_gene: TRBJ2-7; abundance: -; d_gene: TRBD1; v_gene: TRBV5-1; CDR3aa: CASSLRVPGQGASTYEQYF; CDR3nt: TGCGCCAGCAGCTTACGAGTCCCGGGACAGGGGGCTTCCACCTACGAGCAGTACTTC
j_gene: TRBJ2-7; abundance: -; d_gene: -; v_gene: TRBV7-3; CDR3aa: CASSPRGGSFYEQYF; CDR3nt: TGTGCCAGCAGCCCTAGGGGGGGCTCTTTCTACGAGCAGTACTTC
j_gene: TRBJ2-3; abundance: -; d_gene: -; v_gene: TRBV6-5; CDR3aa: CASSYSRLNTDTQYF; CDR3nt: TGTGCCAGCAGTTACTCCAGATTAAACACAGATACGCAGTATTTT
j_gene: TRBJ2-7; abundance: once; d_gene: -; v_gene: TRBV7-6; CDR3aa: CASSLLGSDSRSPSLEQYF; CDR3nt: TGTGCCAGCAGTTTGCTGGGTAGCGACTCCCGGAGCCCGAGTCTCGAGCAGTACTTC
j_gene: TRBJ1-6; abundance: -; d_gene: -; v_gene: TRBV25-1; CDR3aa: CASSRGWGNYNSPLHF; CDR3nt: TGTGCCAGCAGCCGGGGGTGGGGTAATTATAATTCACCCCTCCACTTT
j_gene: TRBJ1-5; abundance: -; d_gene: -; v_gene: TRBV28; CDR3aa: CASSLGQGHNHQPQHF; CDR3nt: TGTGCCAGCAGTTTAGGCCAGGGCCATAATCATCAGCCCCAGCATTTT
j_gene: TRBJ2-1; abundance: -; d_gene: -; v_gene: TRBV7-2; CDR3aa: CASSLFSNNEQFF; CDR3nt: TGTGCCAGCAGCTTATTTAGCAACAATGAGCAGTTCTTC
j_gene: TRBJ1-3; abundance: -; d_gene: -; v_gene: TRBV11-1; CDR3aa: CASCEGRSGNTIYF; CDR3nt: TGTGCCAGCTGCGAAGGGAGGTCTGGAAACACCATATATTTT
j_gene: TRBJ1-2; abundance: -; d_gene: TRBD1; v_gene: TRBV4-2; CDR3aa: CASSARQGAMSYTF; CDR3nt: TGTGCCAGCAGCGCGAGACAGGGGGCGATGAGCTACACCTTC
j_gene: TRBJ1-2; abundance: -; d_gene: -; v_gene: TRBV28; CDR3aa: CASTGGRDYGYTF; CDR3nt: TGTGCCAGCACGGGAGGTAGGGACTATGGCTACACCTTC
j_gene: TRBJ2-5; abundance: -; d_gene: -; v_gene: TRBV11-3; CDR3aa: CASSAYGGAGETQYF; CDR3nt: TGTGCCAGCAGCGCTTACGGAGGGGCCGGAGAGACCCAGTACTTC
j_gene: TRBJ2-3; abundance: -; d_gene: TRBD2; v_gene: TRBV4-2; CDR3aa: CASSQAKTSGSGTDTQYF; CDR3nt: TGTGCCAGCAGCCAAGCAAAAACTAGCGGGAGTGGCACAGATACGCAGTATTTT
j_gene: TRBJ1-2; abundance: few; d_gene: -; v_gene: TRBV5-1; CDR3aa: CASNWQGANYGYTF; CDR3nt: TGCGCCAGCAACTGGCAGGGTGCAAACTATGGCTACACCTTC
j_gene: TRBJ1-2; abundance: -; d_gene: TRBD1; v_gene: TRBV9; CDR3aa: CASSVADRGREYGYTF; CDR3nt: TGTGCCAGCAGCGTAGCGGACAGGGGGCGGGAATATGGCTACACCTTC
j_gene: TRBJ1-3; abundance: once; d_gene: -; v_gene: TRBV5-4; CDR3aa: CASSLVPGPGNTIYF; CDR3nt: TGTGCCAGCAGCTTGGTCCCGGGTCCCGGAAACACCATATATTTT
j_gene: TRBJ2-7; abundance: few; d_gene: TRBD2; v_gene: TRBV18; CDR3aa: CASSPRTSGSSYEQYF; CDR3nt: TGTGCCAGCTCACCCCGGACTAGCGGGAGCTCCTACGAGCAGTACTTC
j_gene: TRBJ1-2; abundance: -; d_gene: -; v_gene: TRBV7-8; CDR3aa: CASSPDRNYGYTF; CDR3nt: TGTGCCAGCAGTCCAGACAGAAACTATGGCTACACCTTC
j_gene: TRBJ2-6; abundance: -; d_gene: TRBD2; v_gene: TRBV2; CDR3aa: CASRGGGAGANVLTF; CDR3nt: TGTGCCAGCAGAGGCGGGGGGGCTGGGGCCAACGTCCTGACTTTC
j_gene: TRBJ2-1; abundance: -; d_gene: TRBD2; v_gene: TRBV13; CDR3aa: CASSLLQAGGPGYNEQFF; CDR3nt: TGTGCCAGCAGCTTATTGCAAGCGGGAGGGCCTGGATACAATGAGCAGTTCTTC
j_gene: TRBJ1-5; abundance: few; d_gene: TRBD1; v_gene: TRBV5-5; CDR3aa: CASRLGTGTNQPQHF; CDR3nt: TGTGCCAGCAGATTGGGGACAGGAACCAATCAGCCCCAGCATTTT
j_gene: TRBJ2-3; abundance: -; d_gene: -; v_gene: TRBV7-2; CDR3aa: CASSRGGGGNTQYF; CDR3nt: TGTGCCAGCAGTCGTGGAGGGGGGGGGAATACGCAGTATTTT
j_gene: TRBJ2-3; abundance: -; d_gene: -; v_gene: TRBV6-6; CDR3aa: CASSYVLSADTQYF; CDR3nt: TGTGCCAGCAGTTACGTCTTGAGTGCAGATACGCAGTATTTT
j_gene: TRBJ2-5; abundance: -; d_gene: -; v_gene: TRBV6-1; CDR3aa: CASSLQGRETQYF; CDR3nt: TGTGCCAGCAGCTTACAGGGTCGGGAGACCCAGTACTTC
j_gene: TRBJ1-5; abundance: -; d_gene: TRBD1; v_gene: TRBV28; CDR3aa: CASKVTGTGGYSNQPQHF; CDR3nt: TGTGCCAGCAAGGTCACCGGGACAGGGGGCTATAGCAATCAGCCCCAGCATTTT
j_gene: TRBJ1-5; abundance: -; d_gene: -; v_gene: TRBV19; CDR3aa: CASSMSDRYNQPQHF; CDR3nt: TGTGCCAGTAGTATGAGCGACAGGTACAATCAGCCCCAGCATTTT
j_gene: TRBJ1-1; abundance: -; d_gene: -; v_gene: TRBV7-9; CDR3aa: CASSLATVNTEAFF; CDR3nt: TGTGCCAGCAGCTTAGCGACAGTGAACACTGAAGCTTTCTTT
j_gene: TRBJ2-3; abundance: -; d_gene: TRBD2; v_gene: TRBV2; CDR3aa: CASSLAGAVTDTQYF; CDR3nt: TGTGCCAGCTCCCTAGCGGGGGCCGTAACAGATACGCAGTATTTT
j_gene: TRBJ2-1; abundance: few; d_gene: -; v_gene: TRBV4-3; CDR3aa: CASSQLTGSSYNEQFF; CDR3nt: TGCGCCAGCAGCCAACTGACGGGGAGCTCCTACAATGAGCAGTTCTTC
j_gene: TRBJ1-2; abundance: -; d_gene: TRBD1; v_gene: TRBV2; CDR3aa: CASRPGQGDYGYTF; CDR3nt: TGTGCCAGCAGACCTGGACAGGGGGACTATGGCTACACCTTC
j_gene: TRBJ2-7; abundance: -; d_gene: -; v_gene: TRBV25-1; CDR3aa: CASSTPGTLEQYF; CDR3nt: TGTGCCAGCAGTACGCCGGGAACCCTCGAGCAGTACTTC